This T cell receptor (beta chain) originates from a study of blood T cell repertoires in COVID-19. Cohorts were based on clinical histories the participants reported. Cohort 3 recovered donors had two negative PCRs, clearance, or symptom resolution. This clone was picked up a small number of times. The CDR3 runs to 15 residues. V lost 4 bases and J lost 1, with 13 bases in between. In germline, CDR1 is MGHRA, CDR2 YSYEKL. Sequencing used immunoSEQ multiplex PCR; TCRdb keeps in-frame clones, though not all of them. Altogether about 380,000 clones are present, about 89% being singletons, with the ten largest covering 1.3%.

The sequenced sample consisted of PBMCs or T cells enriched from blood (not recorded which). J is TRBJ1-1 and V is TRBV4-1; D is unresolved. The receptor comes from a man aged 25 to 45 who had recovered from COVID-19. The CDR3 loop reads CASSPRAGANTEAFF. The CDR3 DNA is TGCGCCAGCAGCCCCCGAGCCGGTGCGAACACTGAAGCTTTCTTT.